This TCR beta chain was obtained from a study of blood T cell repertoires in COVID-19. As for the study in general: Spain, Italy and the United States supplied samples that represented acute and convalescent COVID-19. From T cells, B-cell-depleted T cells, or PBMCs came the material, which was cDNA or gDNA.

CDR1 MRHNA and CDR2 SNTAGT come from the germline V gene. Trimming took 6 bases from V and 7 from J; bases not matched to a gene: 8. The CDR3 has 15 amino acids. Per the original methods: Estimation of nucleated cell counts was performed using reference gene primer amplification. Method: immunoSEQ multiplex PCR; TCRdb's copy keeps in-frame clones and lacks some. The V and J calls and clone size come from that table; D and trimming were worked out from the DNA. The sample lists 100,000 to 120,000 clones, roughly 85% occurring once. This TCR was sampled from a human donor in a cohort sampled during active COVID-19. Specimen: peripheral blood. The chain is built from TRBV6-4 and TRBJ2-1, with 11 nucleotides matching TRBD1. The DNA for the CDR3 is TGTGCCAGCAGGGCTGGGACAGGGGGTAAGAATGAGCAGTTCTTC. It is translated as CASRAGTGGKNEQFF.